The 10 T cell receptor beta chains presented below share a single source sample, sequenced in a study of CD8+CD57+ T cells in acquired aplastic anemia. Genomic DNA acted as the template from which TCR beta VDJ combination and CDR3 sequence profiling were carried out. TCRdb analysed the reads with MiXCR anew, one entry per CDR3 protein. The sample records fewer than 200,000 distinct CDR3 sequences, 71% being singletons. All sequencing subjects had displayed CD8+CD57+ cell expansion on flow cytometry. Sequenced: sorted CD4+, CD8+, or CD8+CD57+ T cells (not recorded which) from PBMCs. Receptor source: a human donor with aplastic anemia.

The gene calls are TRBV24-1 and TRBJ1-1, with no clear D. The CDR3 sequence is 14 residues long. V dropped 0 bases and J dropped 3 bases, with 7 bases sitting between them. CDR1 and CDR2 from the germline V gene are KGHDR and SFDVKD. CDR3 coding DNA: TGTGCCACCAGTGATTTGCTGGAGGACACTGAAGCTTTCTTT. Amino acids: CATSDLLEDTEAFF.

The chain employs TRBV9 and TRBJ1-2; 7 bases are a match to TRBD1. This CDR3 is 14 amino acids long. Germline CDR1 and CDR2: SGDLS and YYNGEE. Trimming removed 5 bases from V and 4 bases from J; junction bases left unmatched: 8. DNA of the CDR3: TGTGCCAGCAGTGACATCAGGGGGGCCTATGGCTACACCTTC. Its protein is CASSDIRGAYGYTF.

In this sample, this clonotype turned up a few times. One end of the junction does not line up with germline, which may come from a read error. V and J are TRBV20-1 and TRBJ2-7; tentatively, D is TRBD2 (6 bases). The CDR3 is 14 amino acids. Germline CDR1 and CDR2: DFQATT and SNEGSKA (reference sequence). CDR3 bases: TGTAGTGCCTGGTCTCGCGGGGAAAGGGACGAGCAGTACTTC. It is translated as CSAWSRGERDEQYF.

A single count supports this clonotype. V gene TRBV2 combines with J gene TRBJ2-7; TRBD1 is a possible D gene (6 bases). V was clipped by 7 bases and J by 1 base, with 11 bases between them. Germline CDR1 SNHLY, CDR2 FYNNEI. The CDR3 runs 13 residues. CDR3 DNA: TGTGCCAGCATCCTTCAGGGGTCCTACGAGCAGTACTTC. This encodes CASILQGSYEQYF.

The rearrangement links TRBV7-3 to TRBJ2-7, with 9 bases aligning to TRBD2. Trimming at V came to 3 bases and at J to 6 bases, leaving 3 bases not matched to a gene. Germline values: CDR1 SGHTA, CDR2 FQGTGA. This CDR3 spans 13 amino acids. Here the CDR3 DNA reads TGTGCCAGCAGCTTGGCTAGCGGGGTCGAGCAGTACTTC. Its translation: CASSLASGVEQYF.

The chain recombines TRBV2 with TRBJ2-7; possibly TRBD1 for D (7 bases). The CDR3 covers 14 residues. Trimming removed 3 bases from V and 2 bases from J, with 11 bases in between. CDR1 and CDR2 from the germline V gene are SNHLY and FYNNEI. DNA for the CDR3: TGTGCCAGCAGTGAGCGGAGGGGGCCCTACGAGCAGTACTTC. Translated, it gives CASSERRGPYEQYF.

V gene TRBV7-2 combines with J gene TRBJ2-1, with TRBD2 identical over 9 bases. The CDR3 contains 12 residues. Germline V CDR1 and CDR2: SGHTA, FQGNSA. For the CDR3, the DNA is TGTGGTAGCGGGAGCTCCTACAATGAGCAGTTCTTC. It codes for CGSGSSYNEQFF. The variable domain in full, with the rest retrieved from reference TRBV7-2 and TRBJ2-1, is GAGVSQSPSNKVTEKGKDVELRCDPISGHTALYWYRQSLGQGLEFLIYFQGNSAPDKSGLPSDRFSAERTGGSVSTLTIQRTQQEDSAVYLCGSGSSYNEQFFGPGTRLTVL.

The CDR3 bases are TGTGCCAGCACAGAAAACACCATATATTTT. Encoded protein: CASTENTIYF. This chain links TRBV6-6 with TRBJ1-3; no definite D call. The CDR3 contains 10 residues. CDR1 is MNHNY and CDR2 is SVGAGI in the germline V gene (reference sequence). Trimming stripped 7 bases from V and 6 bases from J, with 4 bases between.

The genes are TRBV7-2 and TRBJ2-7; maybe TRBD1 (5 bases). Trimming took 1 base from V and 3 from J, leaving 13 bases between them. This CDR3 is built from 15 residues. Germline CDR1 is SGHTA and CDR2 is FQGNSA. In nucleotides, the CDR3 is TGTGCCAGCAGCTTAGATCAGGGCCCGAACTACGAGCAGTACTTC. Translation: CASSLDQGPNYEQYF.

Notes on this clonotype: The conserved closing phenylalanine or tryptophan is absent in this CDR3, likely reflecting a read error. CDR3 sequence reads: CASSQALRDTQYS. The CDR3 coding sequence is TGCGCCAGCAGCCAAGCCTTGAGGGATACGCAGTATTCT. The J gene is TRBJ2-3, the V gene TRBV29-1; unclear D gene. Germline V gives CDR1 SQVTM, CDR2 ANQGSEA. This CDR3 is 13 amino acids long.